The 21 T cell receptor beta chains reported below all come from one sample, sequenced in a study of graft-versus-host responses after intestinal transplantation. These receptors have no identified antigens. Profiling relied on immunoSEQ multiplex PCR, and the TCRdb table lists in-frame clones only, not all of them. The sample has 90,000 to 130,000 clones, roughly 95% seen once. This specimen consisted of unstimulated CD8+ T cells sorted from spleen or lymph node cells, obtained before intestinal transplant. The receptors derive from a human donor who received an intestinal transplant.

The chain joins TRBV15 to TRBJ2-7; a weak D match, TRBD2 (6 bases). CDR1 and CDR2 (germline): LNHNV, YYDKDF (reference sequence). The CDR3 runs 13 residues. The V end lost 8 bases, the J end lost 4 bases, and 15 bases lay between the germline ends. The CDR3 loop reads CATGVARGYEQYF. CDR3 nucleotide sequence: TGTGCCACCGGGGTAGCCCGGGGGTACGAGCAGTACTTC.

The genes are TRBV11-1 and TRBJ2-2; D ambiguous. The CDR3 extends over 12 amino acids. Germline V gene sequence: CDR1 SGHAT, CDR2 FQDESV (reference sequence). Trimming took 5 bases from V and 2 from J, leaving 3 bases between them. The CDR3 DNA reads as TGTGCCAGCAGCGGTAACACCGGGGAGCTGTTTTTT. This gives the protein CASSGNTGELFF.

The CDR3 DNA is TGCAGCGTTAAAACTGGAAACACCATATATTTT. Translating gives CSVKTGNTIYF. This chain joins TRBV29-1 and TRBJ1-3; D gene uncertain. Germline values: CDR1 SQVTM, CDR2 ANQGSEA. The CDR3 loop spans 11 amino acids. V lost 5 bases and J lost 2, with 4 bases in between.

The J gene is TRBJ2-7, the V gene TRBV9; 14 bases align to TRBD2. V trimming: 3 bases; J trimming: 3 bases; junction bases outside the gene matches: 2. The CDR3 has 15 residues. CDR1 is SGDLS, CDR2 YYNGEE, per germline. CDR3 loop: CASSAGTSGSYEQYF. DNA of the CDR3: TGTGCCAGCAGCGCGGGGACTAGCGGGAGCTACGAGCAGTACTTC.

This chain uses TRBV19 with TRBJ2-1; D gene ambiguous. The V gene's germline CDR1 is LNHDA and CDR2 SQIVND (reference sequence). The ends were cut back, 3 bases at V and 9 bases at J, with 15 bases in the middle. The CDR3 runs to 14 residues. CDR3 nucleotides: TGTGCCAGTAGTATCTTTAACGCAGACGGTGAGCAGTTCTTC. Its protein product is CASSIFNADGEQFF. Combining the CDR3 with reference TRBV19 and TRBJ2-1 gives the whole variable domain DGGITQSPKYLFRKEGQNVTLSCEQNLNHDAMYWYRQDPGQGLRLIYYSQIVNDFQKGDIAEGYSVSREKKESFPLTVTSAQKNPTAFYLCASSIFNADGEQFFGPGTRLTVL.

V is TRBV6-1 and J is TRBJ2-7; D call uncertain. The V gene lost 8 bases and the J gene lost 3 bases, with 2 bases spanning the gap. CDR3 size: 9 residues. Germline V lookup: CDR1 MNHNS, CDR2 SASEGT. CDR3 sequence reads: CASGYEQYF. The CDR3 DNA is TGTGCCAGCGGCTACGAGCAGTACTTC.

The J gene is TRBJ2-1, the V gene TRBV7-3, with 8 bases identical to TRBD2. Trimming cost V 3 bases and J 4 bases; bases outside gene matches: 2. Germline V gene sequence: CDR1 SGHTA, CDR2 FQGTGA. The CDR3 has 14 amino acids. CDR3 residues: CASSFGGGYNEQFF. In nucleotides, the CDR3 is TGTGCCAGCAGCTTCGGCGGGGGGTACAATGAGCAGTTCTTC.

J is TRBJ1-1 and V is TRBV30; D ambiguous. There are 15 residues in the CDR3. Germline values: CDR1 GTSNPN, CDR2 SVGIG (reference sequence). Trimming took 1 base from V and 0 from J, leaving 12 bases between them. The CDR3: CAWSDGNRMNTEAFF. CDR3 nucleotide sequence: TGTGCCTGGAGTGATGGAAACCGCATGAACACTGAAGCTTTCTTT.

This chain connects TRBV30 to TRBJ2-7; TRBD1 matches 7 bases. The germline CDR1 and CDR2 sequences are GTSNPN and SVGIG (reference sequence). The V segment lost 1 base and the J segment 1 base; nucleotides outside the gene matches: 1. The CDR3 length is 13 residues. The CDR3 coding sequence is TGTGCCTGGAGTGGGGACAGTTCCTACGAGCAGTACTTC. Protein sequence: CAWSGDSSYEQYF.

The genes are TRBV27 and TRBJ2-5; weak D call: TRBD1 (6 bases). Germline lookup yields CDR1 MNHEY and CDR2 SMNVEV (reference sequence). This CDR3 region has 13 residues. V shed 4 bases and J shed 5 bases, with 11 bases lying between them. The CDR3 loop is CASSSTGDETQYF. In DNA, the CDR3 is TGTGCCAGCAGTTCGACAGGAGACGAGACCCAGTACTTC.

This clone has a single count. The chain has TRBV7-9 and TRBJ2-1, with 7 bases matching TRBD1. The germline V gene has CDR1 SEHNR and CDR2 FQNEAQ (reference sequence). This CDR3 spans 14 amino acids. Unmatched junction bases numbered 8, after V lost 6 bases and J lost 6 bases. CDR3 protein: CASSPHYRGNEQFF. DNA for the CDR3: TGTGCCAGCAGTCCTCACTACAGGGGCAATGAGCAGTTCTTC.

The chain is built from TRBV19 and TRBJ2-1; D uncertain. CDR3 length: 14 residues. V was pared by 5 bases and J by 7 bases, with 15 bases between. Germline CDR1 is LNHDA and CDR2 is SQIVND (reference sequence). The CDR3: CASSFQDVRNEQFF. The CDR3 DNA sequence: TGTGCCAGTAGTTTCCAGGACGTTAGGAATGAGCAGTTCTTC.

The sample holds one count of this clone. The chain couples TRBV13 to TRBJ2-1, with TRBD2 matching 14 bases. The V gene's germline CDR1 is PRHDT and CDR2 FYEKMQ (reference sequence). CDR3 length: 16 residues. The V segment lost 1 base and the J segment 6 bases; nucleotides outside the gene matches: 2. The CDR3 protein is CASSLATSGRGNEQFF. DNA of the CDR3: TGTGCCAGCAGCTTAGCGACTAGCGGGAGGGGCAATGAGCAGTTCTTC.

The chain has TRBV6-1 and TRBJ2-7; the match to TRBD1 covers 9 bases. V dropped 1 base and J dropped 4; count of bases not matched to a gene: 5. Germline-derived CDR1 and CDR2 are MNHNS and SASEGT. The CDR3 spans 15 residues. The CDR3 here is CASSEVSGQGYEQYF. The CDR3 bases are TGTGCCAGCAGTGAAGTATCCGGACAGGGGTACGAGCAGTACTTC.

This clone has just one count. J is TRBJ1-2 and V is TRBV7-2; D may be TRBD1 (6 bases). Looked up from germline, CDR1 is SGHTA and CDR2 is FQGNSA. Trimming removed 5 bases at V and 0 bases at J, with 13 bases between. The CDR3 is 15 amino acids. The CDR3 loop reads CASSPTGTTNYGYTF. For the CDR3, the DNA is TGTGCCAGCAGCCCGACAGGAACGACTAACTATGGCTACACCTTC.

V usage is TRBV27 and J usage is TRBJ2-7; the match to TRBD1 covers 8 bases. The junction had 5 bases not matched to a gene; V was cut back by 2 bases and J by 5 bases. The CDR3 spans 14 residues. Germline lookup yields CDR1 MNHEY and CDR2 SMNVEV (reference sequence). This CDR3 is CASSLQGAWDEQYF. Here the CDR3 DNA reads TGTGCCAGCAGTTTACAGGGGGCATGGGACGAGCAGTACTTC.

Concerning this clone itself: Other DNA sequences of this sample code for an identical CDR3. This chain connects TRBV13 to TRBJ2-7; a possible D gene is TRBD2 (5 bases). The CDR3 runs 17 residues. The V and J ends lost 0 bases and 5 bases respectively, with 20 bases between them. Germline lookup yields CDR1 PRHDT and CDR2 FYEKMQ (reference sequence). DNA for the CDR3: TGTGCCAGCAGCTTAGGGGGTGGGAGAGCCCTTTCGGACGAGCAGTACTTC. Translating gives CASSLGGGRALSDEQYF.

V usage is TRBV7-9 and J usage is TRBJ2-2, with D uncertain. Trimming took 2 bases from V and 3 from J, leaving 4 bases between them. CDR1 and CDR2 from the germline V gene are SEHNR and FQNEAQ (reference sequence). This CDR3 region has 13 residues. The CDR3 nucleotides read TGTGCCAGCAGCTTAAAGGACACCGGGGAGCTGTTTTTT. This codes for CASSLKDTGELFF.

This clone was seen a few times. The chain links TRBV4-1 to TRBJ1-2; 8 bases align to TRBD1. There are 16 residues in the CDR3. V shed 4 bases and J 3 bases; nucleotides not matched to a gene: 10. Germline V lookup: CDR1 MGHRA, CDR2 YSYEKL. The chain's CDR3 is CASSPTSGTGDYGYTF. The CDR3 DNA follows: TGCGCCAGCAGCCCGACGTCCGGGACAGGTGACTATGGCTACACCTTC.

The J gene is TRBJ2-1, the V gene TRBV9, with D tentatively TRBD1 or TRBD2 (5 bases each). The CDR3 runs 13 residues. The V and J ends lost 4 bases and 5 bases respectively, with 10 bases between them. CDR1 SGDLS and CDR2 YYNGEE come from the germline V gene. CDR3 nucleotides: TGTGCCAGCAGCTTGAGGGGCCACAATGAGCAGTTCTTC. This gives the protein CASSLRGHNEQFF.

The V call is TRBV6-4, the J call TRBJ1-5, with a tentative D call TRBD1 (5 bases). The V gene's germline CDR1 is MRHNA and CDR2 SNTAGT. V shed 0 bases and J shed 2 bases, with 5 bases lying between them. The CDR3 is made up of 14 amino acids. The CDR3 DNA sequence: TGTGCCAGCAGTGACTCAGGGGGCAATCAGCCCCAGCATTTT. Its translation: CASSDSGGNQPQHF.